This T cell receptor beta chain was retrieved from a study of T cells in Graves' hyperthyroidism and ophthalmopathy. Study-level background: Peripheral blood was obtained at initial diagnosis, preceding any treatment.

This clonotype was seen many times. Its antigen is still unknown. Study-level findings and limits: Using 13 V-J features, a model discriminated ophthalmopathy from stable hyperthyroidism. Within blood appeared most thyroid clonotypes that had expanded above 0.001.

RNA transcripts gave rise to amplified TCR beta CDR3 regions. Initially, a first-round RT-PCR of the TCR CDR3 employed the HTBI primer set. TCRdb called the multiplex PCR reads again in MiXCR, with one record for every CDR3 protein. Seen here are approximately 320,000 distinct CDR3 sequences, 15% to 20% observed once, and the top ten hold approximately 35%. The CDR3 runs to 16 residues. V gave up 1 base and J gave up 1 base, with 13 bases separating them. CDR1 and CDR2 (germline): SGHDN, FVKESK. Source material: blood. The gene calls are TRBV14 and TRBJ2-5; D may match TRBD1 or TRBD2 (5 bases each). The clonotype was recovered from a man aged 25-45 years with Graves' hyperthyroidism. The CDR3 nucleotides are TGTGCCAGCAGCCAAGGAGGGGTCCCCTCCCAAGAGACCCAGTACTTC. This encodes CASSQGGVPSQETQYF.